This TCR beta chain originates from a study of cytomegalovirus exposure and HLA in healthy donors. Points from the study as a whole: It is likely that the observed cluster of highly shared sequence variants was a sequencing artifact.

13 Jbeta primers and 60 Vbeta primers were used for the PCR. The table came from immunoSEQ multiplex PCR; TCRdb's copy has only in-frame clones and leaves some out. Of approximately 120,000 clones detected, 81% appear once; the ten largest clones hold approximately 4%. This CDR3 region has 14 residues. The germline gives CDR1 SGHAT, CDR2 FQNNGV. J lost 6 bases, V lost 5 bases, and 8 bases had no gene match. Only a few counts were recorded for this clone. What it binds is unknown. This clonotype was obtained from a man aged 18 to 29 in good health and CMV-seropositive. Sequenced material: PBMCs. This chain links TRBV11-2 with TRBJ2-7, with TRBD2 matching over 9 bases. CDR3 bases: TGTGCCAGCAGCCCTAGCGGGAAGTGGTTCGAGCAGTACTTC. It encodes CASSPSGKWFEQYF. The full variable domain, its missing parts supplied by reference TRBV11-2 and TRBJ2-7, is EAGVAQSPRYKIIEKRQSVAFWCNPISGHATLYWYQQILGQGPKLLIQFQNNGVVDDSQLPKDRFSAERLKGVDSTLKIQPAKLEDSAVYLCASSPSGKWFEQYFGPGTRLTVT.